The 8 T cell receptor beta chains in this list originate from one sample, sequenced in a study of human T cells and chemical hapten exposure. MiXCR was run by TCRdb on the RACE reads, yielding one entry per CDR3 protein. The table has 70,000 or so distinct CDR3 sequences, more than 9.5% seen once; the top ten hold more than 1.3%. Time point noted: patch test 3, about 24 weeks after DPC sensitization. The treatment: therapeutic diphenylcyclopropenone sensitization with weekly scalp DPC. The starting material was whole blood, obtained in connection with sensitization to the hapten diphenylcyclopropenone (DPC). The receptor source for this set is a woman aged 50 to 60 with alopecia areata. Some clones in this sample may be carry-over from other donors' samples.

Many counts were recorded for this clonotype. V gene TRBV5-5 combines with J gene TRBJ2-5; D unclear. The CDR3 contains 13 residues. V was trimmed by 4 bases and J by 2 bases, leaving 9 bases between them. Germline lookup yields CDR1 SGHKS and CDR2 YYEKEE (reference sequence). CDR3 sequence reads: CASSTLQQETQYF. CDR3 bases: TGTGCCAGCAGCACTCTACAGCAAGAGACCCAGTACTTC.

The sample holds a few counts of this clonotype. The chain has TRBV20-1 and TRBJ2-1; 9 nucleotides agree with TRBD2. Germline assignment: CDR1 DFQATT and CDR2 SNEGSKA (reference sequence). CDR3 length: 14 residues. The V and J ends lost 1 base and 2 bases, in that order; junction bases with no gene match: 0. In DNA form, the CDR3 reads TGCAGTGCTAGAGGACTAGCGGCCTACAATGAGCAGTTCTTC. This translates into CSARGLAAYNEQFF.

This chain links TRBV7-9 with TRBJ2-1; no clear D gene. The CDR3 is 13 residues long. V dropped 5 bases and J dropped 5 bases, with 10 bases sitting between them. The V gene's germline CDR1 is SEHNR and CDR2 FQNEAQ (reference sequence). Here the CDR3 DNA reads TGTGCCAGCAGCATCGGACCGAACAATGAGCAGTTCTTC. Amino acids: CASSIGPNNEQFF.

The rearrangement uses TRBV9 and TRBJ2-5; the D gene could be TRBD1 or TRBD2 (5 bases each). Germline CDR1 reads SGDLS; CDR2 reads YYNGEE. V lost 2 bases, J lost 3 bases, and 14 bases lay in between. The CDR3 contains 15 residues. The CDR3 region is CASSVAGRWEETQYF. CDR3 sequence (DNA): TGTGCCAGCAGCGTCGCAGGGAGATGGGAAGAGACCCAGTACTTC.

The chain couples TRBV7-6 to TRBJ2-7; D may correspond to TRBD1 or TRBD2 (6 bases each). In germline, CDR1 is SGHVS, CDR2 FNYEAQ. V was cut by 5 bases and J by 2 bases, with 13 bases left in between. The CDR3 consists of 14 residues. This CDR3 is CASSLMEGAYEQYF. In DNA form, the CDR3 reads TGTGCCAGCAGCCTCATGGAGGGGGCCTACGAGCAGTACTTC.

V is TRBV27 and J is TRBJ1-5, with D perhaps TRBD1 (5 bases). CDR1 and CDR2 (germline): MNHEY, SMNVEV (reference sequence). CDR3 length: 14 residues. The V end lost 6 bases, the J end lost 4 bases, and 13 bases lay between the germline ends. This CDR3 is CASSRRQNNQPQHF. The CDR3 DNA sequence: TGTGCCAGCAGCCGACGACAGAATAATCAGCCCCAGCATTTT.

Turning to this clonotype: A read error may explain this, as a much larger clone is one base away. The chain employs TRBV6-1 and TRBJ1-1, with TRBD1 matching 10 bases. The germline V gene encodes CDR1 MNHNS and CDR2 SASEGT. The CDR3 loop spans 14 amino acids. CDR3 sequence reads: CVSSRDRGYTEAFF. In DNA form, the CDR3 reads TGTGTCAGCAGCAGGGACAGGGGATACACTGAAGCTTTCTTT.

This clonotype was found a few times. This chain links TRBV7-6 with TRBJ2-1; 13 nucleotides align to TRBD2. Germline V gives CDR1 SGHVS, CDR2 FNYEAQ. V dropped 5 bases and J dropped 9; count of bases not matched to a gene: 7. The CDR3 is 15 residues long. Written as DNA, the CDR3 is TGTGCCAGCAGCCCTAGGACTAGCGGGAGCAGTGAGCAGTTCTTC. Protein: CASSPRTSGSSEQFF.